This entry is about one T cell receptor (beta chain). This clonotype has at least ten counts. It lacks a known antigen. Base qualities are not recorded, but no much larger clone differs from it by a single base. The sample is drawn from a study of human T cells and chemical hapten exposure (dated by TCRdb to 2020 to 2022). About the study as a whole: For sensitization, 2% DPC in acetone was applied to a roughly 2 cm by roughly 2 cm area of upper inner arm skin. Throughout the study period of about 23 weeks, patients also received therapeutic DPC doses to the scalp every week. Blood for TCR sequencing was provided by twenty-nine alopecia patients at one to four time points (pre-sensitization, 2, 6 and 24 weeks). The study tracked peripheral blood TCR repertoire changes in vivo during primary and secondary sensitization to the hapten diphenylcyclopropenone (DPC) in alopecia patients. Patch testing was done on the upper back using Finn chambers containing 0.01% DPC, and results were scored after 6 days according to International Contact Dermatitis Research Group standards. Blood samples were taken from patients before sensitization (week 0) and then at 2, 6 and about 24 weeks after DPC sensitization. Libraries were pooled for sequencing, and variation in per-sample TCR yields was attributed mainly to small differences in library volumes within the pool. Alopecia areata with under or over 50% scalp involvement, alopecia totalis and alopecia universalis were represented in the patient cohort, which was mostly female.

The CDR1 and CDR2 encoded by the germline V gene are SGHRS and YFSETQ. Inclusive of the bounding cysteine and phenylalanine, the CDR3 is 15 residues long. The DNA shown is the 45-base CDR3, in frame from base 1. The V and J ends are trimmed by 1 base and 4 bases, leaving 11 bases between them. Libraries were made using RACE. TCRdb records NextSeq 500 as the sequencer. Library preparation attached unique molecular identifiers to individual cDNA molecules for quantitative, reproducible TCR counting. From each blood RNA sample, both TCR alpha and TCR beta chains were sequenced. The source study handled its data this way. The median number of TCRs per sample was roughly 98,000, ranging from 23,224 to 690,600. V, J and CDR3 annotation of the TCR reads was carried out using the Decombinator software suite. For PS versus PT1 abundance plots, all samples were subsampled to the same number of TCRs (28,000). Expanded TCRs were defined as absent before sensitization and observed at least eight times at the 2-week time point. TCRdb reanalyzed the raw reads on its own, using fastp at Q25 for trimming and MiXCR for clone calling, and kept in-frame beta chains. Entries are consolidated by CDR3 protein sequence, retaining the most common genes and DNA. These V and J calls originate from TCRdb's pipeline instead of the authors' own analysis. The table for this sample lists about 50,000 distinct CDR3 sequences; 7.5% to 10% of them were counted only once. The leading ten clones occupy more than 1.5% of the sample.

Overall study outcomes, separate from this receptor: DPC sensitization did not change the number of TCRs with a frequency above 1 in 1000, and there was no evidence of changes in global repertoire structure. Repeated subsampling changed both the strength of the expansion versus patch-test correlation and the threshold at which that correlation became significant. Significantly more large CDR3 similarity clusters were formed by expanded TCRs than by pre-sensitization or healthy control sets, consistent with antigen-driven responses. The number of PT1 expanded TCRs positively correlated with patch test score, significant at thresholds 8, 16 and 32 but not 4. All patients had alopecia, a presumed autoimmune disease, so their immune response might differ from that of healthy individuals.

The sample's time point label, in plain terms: patch test 2, 6 weeks after DPC sensitization. The treatment or condition label on this specimen signifies: therapeutic diphenylcyclopropenone sensitization with weekly scalp DPC. Blood at each patch-test visit was drawn before the patch test was applied. Eligible patients were aged 18 to 70, diagnosed with alopecia, deemed suitable for DPC therapy, and excluded if pregnant. Total RNA was extracted from unfractionated whole blood that had been collected in Tempus Blood RNA tubes. This receptor was obtained from a woman aged 50 to 60 with alopecia areata. Some clones in this sample may be carry-over from other donors' samples. Here the sequenced sample was whole blood, taken in connection with sensitization to the hapten diphenylcyclopropenone (DPC). Here the chain combines TRBV5-1 and TRBJ2-2, with no confidently assigned D gene. The sequenced DNA is TGCGCCAGCAGCTTGCAACTGAACCCCACCGGGGAGCTGTTTTTT. This translates into CASSLQLNPTGELFF.